This T cell receptor beta chain was recovered during a study of metastatic and nonmetastatic thyroid tumors. About the study: Blood and tumor or nodule tissue repertoires from malignant and benign thyroid patients were compared. Regarding the study as a whole: A significant increase in TCR beta diversity was reportedly seen in malignant thyroid tumors relative to benign nodules, in blood and tumor.

Not a single patient had been given any form of treatment at any point before undergoing thyroid surgery. Regarding this clone: Its antigen is not known.

The CDR3 has 13 residues. Germline V gene sequence: CDR1 SNHLY, CDR2 FYNNEI. With 8 bases removed from V and 0 bases from J, the gap between germline ends came to 11 bases. Using MiXCR, TCRdb re-called clones from the PCR reads. Of tens of thousands of clones listed, 20% to 25% are singletons. The clonotype originates from a female donor with papillary thyroid cancer or a benign thyroid nodule (not recorded which). Some clones in this sample may be carry-over from other donors' samples. What was sequenced was blood. The genes are TRBV2 and TRBJ2-7; no firm D call. The CDR3 DNA sequence: TGTGCCAGCTGGTGGGGAAACTCCTACGAGCAGTACTTC. It yields the protein CASWWGNSYEQYF.